A single sample is the source of the 24 T cell receptor beta chains below, sequenced in a study of technical replicates of blood from a few donors. The table came from immunoSEQ multiplex PCR; TCRdb's copy has only in-frame clones and leaves some out. The sample records some 77,000 clones, around 90% being singletons. Material: T cells isolated from PBMCs. The receptors were gathered from a human donor in good health.

The chain combines TRBV6-1 with TRBJ2-2, with D tentatively TRBD1 (6 bases). Germline CDR1 reads MNHNS; CDR2 reads SASEGT. Trimming stripped 7 bases from V and 6 bases from J, with 12 bases between. The CDR3 is made up of 13 amino acids. CDR3 region: CASTTTGPGELFF. The CDR3 DNA reads as TGTGCCAGCACTACTACAGGGCCCGGGGAGCTGTTTTTT.

The chain links TRBV5-4 to TRBJ2-3; 15 nucleotides agree with TRBD2. V lost 0 bases, J lost 1 base, and 3 bases stayed unmatched. This CDR3 is 18 amino acids long. Per germline, CDR1 SGHNT and CDR2 YYREEE (reference sequence). For the CDR3, the DNA is TGTGCCAGCAGCTTGGCGGGACTAGCGGGAGGCGGCACAGATACGCAGTATTTT. Translating it yields CASSLAGLAGGGTDTQYF.

This clone appeared once. The J gene is TRBJ2-7, the V gene TRBV5-1; D may be TRBD1 (5 bases). CDR1 is SGHRS, CDR2 YFSETQ, per germline. The CDR3 covers 13 residues. V lost 4 bases and J lost 6, with 14 bases in between. The CDR3 nucleotides read TGCGCCAGCAGCCTTTCCCCAGGGCTCGAGCAGTACTTC. Translating it yields CASSLSPGLEQYF.

The table lists this clone with a few counts. The rearrangement joins TRBV2 to TRBJ1-1, with D possibly TRBD1 on 6 matching bases. V shed 4 bases and J shed 4 bases, with 13 bases lying between them. Germline CDR1 is SNHLY and CDR2 is FYNNEI. The CDR3 length is 14 residues. The CDR3 spells CASSVTGFGTEAFF. In nucleotides, the CDR3 is TGTGCCAGCAGTGTAACAGGGTTTGGCACTGAAGCTTTCTTT.

The CDR3 loop reads CASSWGGLNYEQYF. The CDR3 region has the DNA TGTGCCAGTAGTTGGGGGGGCCTTAACTACGAGCAGTACTTC. This chain uses TRBV19 with TRBJ2-7, with TRBD2 as a possible D gene (7 bases). Germline V gene data show CDR1 as LNHDA and CDR2 as SQIVND (reference sequence). V dropped 5 bases and J dropped 3 bases, with 14 bases sitting between them. This CDR3 comprises 14 residues.

J is TRBJ2-7 and V is TRBV7-9, with 7 bases that match TRBD2. The V segment lost 6 bases and the J segment 1 base; nucleotides outside the gene matches: 6. Looked up from germline, CDR1 is SEHNR and CDR2 is FQNEAQ (reference sequence). CDR3 length: 14 residues. The CDR3 sequence is CASSRTSPSYEQYF. In DNA form, the CDR3 reads TGTGCCAGCAGTCGGACTAGTCCATCCTACGAGCAGTACTTC.

The chain has TRBV11-3 and TRBJ1-2; D gene ambiguous. Trimming left V 5 bases short and J 8 bases short, with 21 bases between. This CDR3 region has 15 residues. Germline-derived CDR1 and CDR2 are SGHNT and YENEEA. CDR3 nucleotide sequence: TGTGCCAGCAGCAATATTAATCTAGGAGGGAACGGCTACACCTTC. Protein sequence: CASSNINLGGNGYTF.

V is TRBV27 and J is TRBJ2-1, with TRBD2 as a possible D gene (6 bases). The CDR3 has 17 amino acids. Per germline, CDR1 MNHEY and CDR2 SMNVEV (reference sequence). V was trimmed by 6 bases and J by 0 bases, leaving 18 bases between them. The CDR3 DNA is TGTGCCAGCAGCCTATACGGAGGACTACTCTCCTACAATGAGCAGTTCTTC. Translating it yields CASSLYGGLLSYNEQFF.

This chain joins TRBV7-9 and TRBJ1-2; D uncertain. The CDR3 sequence is 13 residues long. Germline CDR1 reads SEHNR; CDR2 reads FQNEAQ (reference sequence). Deletions cut 3 bases from V and 3 bases from J, with 8 bases between. CDR3 residues: CASSFEGDYGYTF. The CDR3 region has the DNA TGTGCCAGCAGCTTCGAGGGAGACTATGGCTACACCTTC.

The gene calls are TRBV5-1 and TRBJ2-7; TRBD1 aligns across 7 bases. After removal of 0 bases from V and 7 bases from J, the junction contained 13 bases not matched to a gene. The CDR3 runs to 16 residues. Per germline, CDR1 SGHRS and CDR2 YFSETQ. This chain's CDR3 is CASSLASRDSLREQYF. The CDR3 nucleotides are TGCGCCAGCAGCTTGGCTAGCCGGGACAGTCTCCGGGAGCAGTACTTC.

J is TRBJ1-1 and V is TRBV19; no definite D call. Germline values: CDR1 LNHDA, CDR2 SQIVND (reference sequence). The V gene lost 7 bases and the J gene lost 3 bases, with 12 bases spanning the gap. CDR3 size: 13 residues. The CDR3 region is CASNEPDYTEAFF. In DNA, the CDR3 is TGTGCCAGTAATGAGCCCGACTACACTGAAGCTTTCTTT.

This chain joins TRBV28 and TRBJ1-2; 7 nucleotides agree with TRBD1. Trimming removed 6 bases from V and 5 bases from J; junction bases left unmatched: 9. The CDR3 loop spans 14 amino acids. Germline V gene lookup returns CDR1 MDHEN and CDR2 SYDVKM. The CDR3 DNA is TGTGCCAGCAGCAGCGAAATGACAGGGTATGGCTACACCTTC. It encodes CASSSEMTGYGYTF.

J is TRBJ2-1 and V is TRBV28; D is ambiguous. V lost 5 bases, J lost 5 bases, and 10 bases lay in between. Germline CDR1 reads MDHEN; CDR2 reads SYDVKM. The length of the CDR3 is 13 residues. CDR3: CASSPLLNNEQFF. CDR3 coding DNA: TGTGCCAGCAGTCCCCTGCTAAACAATGAGCAGTTCTTC.

The chain combines TRBV9 with TRBJ2-2; tentative D call: TRBD2 (6 bases). This CDR3 has 14 residues. The ends were cut back, 0 bases at V and 7 bases at J, with 10 bases in the middle. Germline V gene lookup returns CDR1 SGDLS and CDR2 YYNGEE. In DNA, the CDR3 is TGTGCCAGCAGCGTAGCGGGAGTAGGCGGGGAGCTGTTTTTT. Protein product: CASSVAGVGGELFF.

This chain connects TRBV2 to TRBJ2-3, with D tentatively TRBD2 (5 bases). This CDR3 contains 13 residues. V lost 7 bases, J lost 2 bases, and 10 bases lay in between. The germline gives CDR1 SNHLY, CDR2 FYNNEI. The CDR3 DNA follows: TGTGCCAGCATAACCGGGAACACAGATACGCAGTATTTT. Its translation is CASITGNTDTQYF.

The CDR3: CASSTAQRVYEQYF. The CDR3 DNA is TGTGCCAGCAGTACTGCACAGAGAGTGTACGAGCAGTACTTC. The rearrangement joins TRBV6-5 to TRBJ2-7; D gene unclear. Trimming removed 5 bases at V and 4 bases at J, with 15 bases between. The CDR3 spans 14 residues. Per the germline V gene, CDR1 is MNHEY and CDR2 is SVGAGI.

V gene TRBV7-9 combines with J gene TRBJ2-2; D is unclear. V was pared by 6 bases and J by 1 base, with 9 bases between. CDR1 SEHNR and CDR2 FQNEAQ come from the germline V gene (reference sequence). CDR3 length equals 14 residues. The CDR3 DNA reads TGTGCCAGCAGGGGTACAGAGAACACCGGGGAGCTGTTTTTT. Its translation: CASRGTENTGELFF.

This chain links TRBV7-2 with TRBJ1-1; D is unresolved. The CDR3 length is 13 residues. From germline, CDR1 is SGHTA and CDR2 FQGNSA. V lost 2 bases and J lost 3, with 7 bases in between. This CDR3 reads CASSLSTYTEAFF. The DNA for the CDR3 is TGTGCCAGCAGCTTAAGTACTTACACTGAAGCTTTCTTT. Full variable domain (rest looked up from reference TRBV7-2 and TRBJ1-1): GAGVSQSPSNKVTEKGKDVELRCDPISGHTALYWYRQSLGQGLEFLIYFQGNSAPDKSGLPSDRFSAERTGGSVSTLTIQRTQQEDSAVYLCASSLSTYTEAFFGQGTRLTVV.

The genes are TRBV7-8 and TRBJ1-2; 7 bases map to TRBD1. CDR1 is SGHVS and CDR2 is FQNEAQ in the germline V gene. This CDR3 spans 14 amino acids. V was pared by 5 bases and J by 2 bases, with 5 bases of the junction left unmatched. CDR3 bases: TGTGCCAGCAGCGTCACAGGGGTGAACTATGGCTACACCTTC. It codes for CASSVTGVNYGYTF.

The rearrangement uses TRBV28 and TRBJ2-5; possible D gene TRBD2, 6 bases. The CDR3 spans 16 residues. V was shortened by 6 bases and J by 3 bases, with 20 bases between the two germline ends. The germline gives CDR1 MDHEN, CDR2 SYDVKM. CDR3 sequence: CASSSDGWGVEETQYF. In DNA form, the CDR3 reads TGTGCCAGCAGCAGTGACGGCTGGGGGGTGGAAGAGACCCAGTACTTC.

The chain uses TRBV12-5 and TRBJ2-5; D is possibly TRBD2 (6 bases). Germline values: CDR1 LGHNT, CDR2 FRNRAP. CDR3 length: 17 amino acids. The V end was cut by 0 bases, the J end by 5 bases, with 19 bases between. The CDR3, as DNA: TGTGCTAGTGGTTTGGTAGGTGGAGGGCCGGGTATGGAGACCCAGTACTTC. Translated: CASGLVGGGPGMETQYF.

V usage is TRBV29-1 and J usage is TRBJ2-1, with 7 bases lining up with TRBD1. V shed 8 bases, J shed 3 bases, and the junction held 4 bases outside the gene matches. The CDR3 totals 12 residues. Germline V gene sequence: CDR1 SQVTM, CDR2 ANQGSEA. The CDR3 DNA reads as TGCAGCTTCTGGACAGGCTACAATGAGCAGTTCTTC. Its protein product is CSFWTGYNEQFF.

The chain carries TRBV4-1 and TRBJ1-4, with D perhaps TRBD1 (5 bases). The CDR3 sequence is 14 residues long. The V end lost 1 base, the J end lost 8 bases, and 11 bases lay between the germline ends. CDR1 and CDR2 (germline): MGHRA, YSYEKL. The CDR3 DNA reads TGCGCCAGCAGCCAAGGGGGGGGTGAAGAAAAACTGTTTTTT. This translates into CASSQGGGEEKLFF.

The CDR3 loop is CASSPPVSGNTIYF. CDR3 nucleotides: TGTGCCAGCAGTCCCCCGGTGTCTGGAAACACCATATATTTT. This rearrangement joins TRBV28 to TRBJ1-3; D call uncertain. Germline CDR1 MDHEN, CDR2 SYDVKM. Trimming took 5 bases from V and 1 from J, leaving 9 bases between them. The CDR3 consists of 14 residues. Full variable domain (missing parts from reference TRBV28 and TRBJ1-3): DVKVTQSSRYLVKRTGEKVFLECVQDMDHENMFWYRQDPGLGLRLIYFSYDVKMKEKGDIPEGYSVSREKKERFSLILESASTNQTSMYLCASSPPVSGNTIYFGEGSWLTVV.